Listed below are T cell receptor beta chains from one sample, sequenced in a study of T cells after yellow fever vaccination. Each CDR3 protein gets one entry after TCRdb re-called the 5' RACE reads with MiXCR. The sample holds approximately 150,000 distinct CDR3 sequences, 5.5% to 8% seen once. Sequenced here: CD4+ T cells sorted from PBMCs, sampled on the day of the first yellow fever vaccination. These receptor sequences come from a man younger than 30 who received the YFV17D yellow fever vaccine. CDR3s include the opening cysteine and the closing phenylalanine or tryptophan. Each record gives: J gene, D gene, clone size, V gene, CDR3 protein, CDR3 DNA. A D gene is named only where the DNA matches it firmly. Rows give clone size only sometimes, using once, few, many, or a class for an expanded clone.

TRBJ2-1 | TRBD2 | many | TRBV7-2 | CASSPKGWASGYNEQFF | TGTGCCAGCAGCCCAAAGGGTTGGGCTAGCGGGTACAATGAGCAGTTCTTC
TRBJ1-5 | TRBD1 | . | TRBV4-1 | CASSQGQGAGNQPQHF | TGCGCCAGCAGCCAAGGACAGGGGGCCGGCAATCAGCCCCAGCATTTT
TRBJ1-5 | TRBD1 | . | TRBV20-1 | CSASGTGGSPTGNQPQHF | TGCAGTGCTTCCGGGACAGGGGGATCCCCAACGGGAAATCAGCCCCAGCATTTT
TRBJ2-5 | . | . | TRBV7-2 | CASSLRTHQETQYF | TGTGCCAGCAGCTTACGGACTCACCAAGAGACCCAGTACTTC
TRBJ1-1 | . | . | TRBV29-1 | CSVGAQGNTEAFF | TGCAGCGTTGGTGCTCAGGGGAACACTGAAGCTTTCTTT
TRBJ1-1 | . | many | TRBV6-2/TRBV6-3 | CASSYSPLRDTEAFF | TGTGCCAGCAGTTACTCCCCGCTTCGGGATACTGAAGCTTTCTTT
TRBJ2-1 | . | many | TRBV5-5 | CATSVGYNEQFF | TGTGCCACCTCGGTTGGATACAATGAGCAGTTCTTC
TRBJ2-5 | . | many | TRBV5-1 | CASSLVLGARETQYF | TGCGCCAGCAGCTTGGTTTTAGGGGCCAGGGAGACCCAGTACTTC
TRBJ2-1 | . | few | TRBV7-2 | CASSGSSGNHLQNEQFF | TGTGCCAGCAGCGGGTCATCCGGGAACCATTTGCAGAATGAGCAGTTCTTC
TRBJ2-2 | TRBD1 | many | TRBV7-7 | CASSKDRPNTGELFF | TGTGCTAGCAGCAAGGACAGGCCGAACACCGGGGAGCTGTTTTTT
TRBJ1-5 | . | many | TRBV7-2 | CASSLLSGAGQPQHF | TGTGCCAGCAGCTTATTAAGTGGCGCGGGGCAGCCCCAGCATTTT
TRBJ2-5 | TRBD2 | many | TRBV2 | CASSSTSGEETQYF | TGTGCCAGCAGTTCCACTAGCGGGGAAGAGACCCAGTACTTC
TRBJ1-2 | TRBD1 | few | TRBV7-2 | CASSLLAGGYGYTF | TGTGCCAGCAGCTTACTGGCAGGGGGGTATGGCTACACCTTC
TRBJ2-7 | TRBD1 | many | TRBV12-5 | CASVPGTDINEQYF | TGTGCTAGTGTCCCCGGGACAGATATCAACGAGCAGTACTTC
TRBJ2-7 | . | . | TRBV5-1 | CASSLATGPPYEQYF | TGCGCCAGCAGCTTGGCGACGGGGCCACCGTACGAGCAGTACTTC
TRBJ2-5 | . | . | TRBV29-1 | CSVPRSGGETQYF | TGCAGCGTCCCCCGGTCCGGAGGGGAGACCCAGTACTTC
TRBJ2-1 | TRBD2 | many | TRBV11-2 | CASSFQSVAGGLYNEQFF | TGTGCCAGCAGCTTCCAGTCGGTAGCGGGGGGGCTGTACAATGAGCAGTTCTTC
TRBJ2-4 | . | many | TRBV11-2 | CASSLDWGGAKNIQYF | TGTGCCAGCAGCTTAGATTGGGGCGGAGCCAAAAACATTCAGTACTTC
TRBJ2-3 | TRBD2 | . | TRBV5-4 | CASSGTSAASTDTQYF | TGTGCCAGCAGCGGGACTAGCGCCGCTAGCACAGATACGCAGTATTTT
TRBJ2-7 | TRBD2 | many | TRBV4-2 | CASSTRTSGAYEQYF | TGTGCCAGCAGCACCAGGACTAGCGGGGCCTACGAGCAGTACTTC
TRBJ1-6 | . | few | TRBV9 | CASSVGQYNSPLHF | TGTGCCAGCAGCGTAGGACAGTATAATTCACCCCTCCACTTT
TRBJ2-5 | . | few | TRBV7-9 | CASCVLGAGETQYF | TGTGCCAGCTGCGTACTTGGGGCGGGAGAGACCCAGTACTTC
TRBJ1-1 | . | . | TRBV24-1 | CATSDRGDEAFF | TGTGCCACCAGTGATCGGGGGGATGAAGCTTTCTTT
TRBJ2-1 | . | many | TRBV6-2/TRBV6-3 | CASSSPPRRNEQFF | TGTGCCAGCAGTTCACCGCCCAGAAGGAATGAGCAGTTCTTC
TRBJ1-4 | . | many | TRBV29-1 | CSVTNRVREKLFF | TGCAGCGTCACCAACAGGGTGAGGGAAAAACTGTTTTTT
TRBJ1-1 | . | many | TRBV20-1 | CSAREPGEITEAFF | TGCAGTGCTAGGGAGCCGGGGGAGATTACTGAAGCTTTCTTT
TRBJ2-5 | . | few | TRBV20-1 | CSARDPTRGLETQYF | TGCAGTGCTAGAGATCCGACCCGGGGGCTAGAGACCCAGTACTTC
TRBJ1-2 | . | . | TRBV19 | CASRRQAAYSGYTF | TGTGCCAGTAGGAGACAGGCCGCCTATAGTGGCTACACCTTC
TRBJ1-2 | . | . | TRBV7-2 | CASSPGQALYGYTF | TGTGCCAGCAGCCCCGGGCAGGCCCTTTACGGCTACACCTTC
TRBJ1-2 | . | few | TRBV6-2/TRBV6-3 | CASTQTGIGGYTF | TGTGCCAGCACCCAAACAGGGATTGGAGGCTACACCTTC
TRBJ1-1 | . | . | TRBV3-1 | CASSYRQDTEAFF | TGTGCCAGCAGTTACCGACAGGACACTGAAGCTTTCTTT
TRBJ2-5 | . | many | TRBV5-1 | CASRSGTEQETQYF | TGCGCCAGCAGATCCGGGACGGAACAAGAGACCCAGTACTTC
TRBJ2-7 | . | few | TRBV18 | CASSPAGLREQYF | TGTGCCAGCTCACCAGCCGGCCTCCGCGAGCAGTACTTC
TRBJ1-5 | . | . | TRBV12-3/TRBV12-4 | CASHRAANGNQPQHF | TGTGCCAGCCATCGGGCTGCCAACGGCAATCAGCCCCAGCATTTT
TRBJ2-5 | . | many | TRBV7-8 | CASSLDPGAETQYF | TGTGCCAGCAGCTTAGACCCGGGGGCCGAGACCCAGTACTTC
TRBJ1-2 | . | many | TRBV7-2 | CASSLSGGLSYGYTF | TGTGCCAGCAGCTTAAGCGGCGGCTTATCCTATGGCTACACCTTC
TRBJ2-7 | TRBD1 | many | TRBV6-5 | CASSRDRGRSYEQYF | TGTGCCAGCAGCAGGGACAGGGGGCGATCCTACGAGCAGTACTTC
TRBJ1-6 | TRBD1 | few | TRBV28 | CATTGTGVSPLHF | TGTGCCACCACCGGGACAGGGGTCTCACCCCTCCACTTT
TRBJ2-4 | TRBD1 | few | TRBV7-6 | CASSADRGRWTGRGTKNIQYF | TGTGCCAGCAGCGCGGACAGGGGGCGATGGACTGGAAGGGGAACCAAAAACATTCAGTACTTC
TRBJ2-5 | . | . | TRBV23-1 | CASTPRWKETQYF | TGCGCCAGCACCCCGCGATGGAAAGAGACCCAGTACTTC
TRBJ2-1 | . | many | TRBV7-6 | CASSAWGSDNEQFF | TGTGCCAGCAGCGCCTGGGGGAGTGACAATGAGCAGTTCTTC
TRBJ2-7 | TRBD1 | . | TRBV20-1 | CSAPDRARTYEQYF | TGCAGTGCCCCAGACAGGGCTCGCACCTACGAGCAGTACTTC